This T cell receptor beta chain stems from a study of beta chain features in type 1 diabetes listed by TCRdb under 2018. Broadly, across the study: Patients and healthy donors did not differ in mean age, gender distribution, total cell number or subset yield. A total of around 110,000,000 sorted cells were examined across all samples, and RNA yield correlated strongly with the number of cells per subset. The study compared the TCRB repertoires of sorted circulating CD4+ T cell subsets in recently diagnosed type 1 diabetes patients with those in matched healthy donors. Naive and central memory subsets were obtained from all 30 or so donors, but regulatory and stem cell-like memory subsets were isolated from only 8 patients and roughly 8 healthy donors.

The entire isolated RNA was reverse transcribed using the High Capacity cDNA Reverse Transcription Kit, and thus expressed TCRB transcripts were sequenced. Stem cell-like memory T cell samples underwent survey-depth immunoSEQ sequencing, averaging around 1 million total reads per sample. After sorted cells were lysed in RLT buffer, RNA was extracted with DNase-treated RNeasy Micro or Mini kits, with the choice depending on cell number. To prevent cross-contamination, each cell subset was processed individually, whereas patient and healthy donor samples were processed jointly. The immunoSEQ multiplex PCR was used to amplify TCRB sequences from cDNA, generating 87-bp fragments that spanned the CDR3 region. Sequencing of the amplicons was performed on the Illumina HiSeq platform. On the authors' methods: PCR bias was computationally corrected using synthetic template baselines, reads within Hamming distance 2 were collapsed, and singletons that could not be merged were discarded. By aligning reads against IMGT, V, D and J genes, CDR3 length, and insertions or deletions at six rearrangement sites were assigned. Within each subset, clonotype counts were normalized to sorted cell number, after which true diversity and Gini coefficients were computed with the tcR R package. The overlap coefficient, calculated on TCRB nucleotide sequences, was used to quantify repertoire sharing. TCRdb's version of the immuneACCESS table is confined to in-frame rearrangements and falls short of the full clone set. An unresolved V gene accounts for under half of the shortfall where checked; the remainder is of unknown origin. V and J calls and clone size come straight from that table; D and trimming were deduced from the DNA. Counted in this sample were 20,000 to 25,000 clones; around three fifths of them appeared once. The biggest ten clones account for 0.35% to 0.4% of the sample.

Broader findings and caveats from the paper: Naive, central memory and regulatory TCRB repertoires appeared to be more similar among patients than among healthy donors. Fewer insertions and more nucleotide deletions at VDJ recombination sites were observed in patients with type 1 diabetes, implying thymic rearrangement abnormalities. PCR might favor shorter templates, but patient and control samples were amplified and corrected together, so any skew would affect both groups equally. Only small numbers of individuals were included in the HLA sub-analyses, which left unresolved whether HLA type had any influence on TCRB rearrangement. In all four CD4+ subsets, TCRB CDR3 length was moderately but significantly shorter in type 1 diabetes patients. Because cDNA rather than genomic DNA was sequenced, highly expressing activated cells could have been over-represented, although no difference in activation and CD3 levels was found between groups.

From each donor, a single peripheral blood sample of about 116 mL on average was drawn into heparinised tubes. Using a panel that included CD45RO, CCR7, CD25, CD127, CD95 and CD27, naive, central memory, regulatory and stem cell-like memory CD4+ T cells were sorted on a BD FACSAria II. Every sorted population had a purity above 95%. PBMCs were isolated immediately by Lymphoprep density gradient centrifugation and stained directly without culture. To minimize batch effects, samples were stained and sorted in pairs, one healthy donor with one patient per experiment. Details on this clone: There is no known antigen for this receptor. Per-base qualities were not stored, and no clone one base away is much larger.

The sample comprised stem cell memory CD4+ T cells from blood. The sample's cell subset or site label, in plain terms: stem cell-like memory CD4+ T cells. This clonotype originated in a man between 18 and 29 years old with type 1 diabetes.

Here the CDR3 is given as CASSLSGGITDTQYF. The DNA sequence reads TGCGCCAGCAGCCTCAGCGGGGGGATCACAGATACGCAGTATTTT. The rearrangement combines TRBV4-3 with TRBJ2-3; the central 9 bases match TRBD2. Sequences LGHNA (CDR1) and YSLEER (CDR2) are obtained from the germline V gene. Clipping removes 4 bases from V and 2 bases from J, with 4 as the unmatched junction base count. CDR3 length: 15 amino acids, cysteine to phenylalanine. Only CDR3 DNA remains: 45 bases, in frame from the first base.